This T cell receptor beta chain was recorded in a study of blood T cells in healthy people across ages. Together with a sample-barcoded 5' primer, a J-beta primer mix was included in a second PCR lasting roughly 6 to 12 cycles. TCRdb itself ran the 5' RACE reads through MiXCR, one entry per CDR3 protein. Of 730,000 or so distinct CDR3 sequences listed, less than 45% are singletons. V dropped 0 bases and J dropped 4 bases, with 15 bases sitting between them. The CDR3 length is 16 residues. Germline loops: CDR1 DFQATT, CDR2 SNEGSKA (reference sequence). Findings and limits, study-wide: Per million T cells, TCR beta diversity dropped about linearly as age rose.

Concerning this clonotype: Its antigen remains unknown.

This receptor was identified in a man older than 75 in good health. The genes are TRBV20-1 and TRBJ2-2; TRBD1 might be the D (5 bases). What was sequenced was blood. The CDR3 nucleotides are TGCAGTGCTAGAGATGACAGACTTGGGTTCACCGGGGAGCTGTTTTTT. It yields the protein CSARDDRLGFTGELFF.